This T cell receptor beta chain was sequenced for a study of blood T cell repertoires in COVID-19. Study at large: From the United States, Italy and Spain came samples of acute and convalescent COVID-19.

The CDR3 sequence is 16 residues long. CDR1 is SQVTM and CDR2 is ANQGSEA in the germline V gene. V shed 4 bases, J shed 0 bases, and the junction held 9 bases outside the gene matches. Using immunoSEQ multiplex PCR, the repertoire was profiled, and TCRdb retains in-frame clones only, with some absent. Of roughly 150,000 clones detected, 75% to 85% appear once; the ten largest clones hold roughly 8.9%. This receptor was obtained from a woman in her forties or fifties with acute or convalescent COVID-19. The sample comprised peripheral blood. The chain uses TRBV29-1 and TRBJ2-1; 7 bases line up with TRBD1. CDR3 nucleotides: TGCAGCGTTGCAGACGGGACAGACAGCTCCTACAATGAGCAGTTCTTC. It encodes CSVADGTDSSYNEQFF.